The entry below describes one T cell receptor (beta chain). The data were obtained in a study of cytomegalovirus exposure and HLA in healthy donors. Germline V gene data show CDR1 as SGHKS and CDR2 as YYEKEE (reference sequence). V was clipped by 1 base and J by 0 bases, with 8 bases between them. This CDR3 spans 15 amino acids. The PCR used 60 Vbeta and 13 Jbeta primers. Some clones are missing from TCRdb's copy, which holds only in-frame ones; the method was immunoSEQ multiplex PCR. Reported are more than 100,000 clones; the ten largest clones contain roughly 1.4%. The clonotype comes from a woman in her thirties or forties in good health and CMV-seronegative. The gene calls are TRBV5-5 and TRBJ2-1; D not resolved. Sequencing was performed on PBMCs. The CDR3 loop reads CASSLQAFSYNEQFF. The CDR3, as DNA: TGTGCCAGCAGCTTGCAGGCCTTCTCCTACAATGAGCAGTTCTTC.